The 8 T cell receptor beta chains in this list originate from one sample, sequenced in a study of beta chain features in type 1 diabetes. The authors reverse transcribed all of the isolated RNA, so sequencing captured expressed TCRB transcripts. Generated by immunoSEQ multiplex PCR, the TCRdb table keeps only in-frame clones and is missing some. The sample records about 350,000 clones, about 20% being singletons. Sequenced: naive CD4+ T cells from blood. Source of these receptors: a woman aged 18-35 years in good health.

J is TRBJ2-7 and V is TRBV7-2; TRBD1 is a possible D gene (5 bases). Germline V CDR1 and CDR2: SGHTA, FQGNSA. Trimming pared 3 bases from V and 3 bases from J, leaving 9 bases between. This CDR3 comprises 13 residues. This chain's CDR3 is CASSFDSDYEQYF. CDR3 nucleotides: TGTGCCAGCAGCTTCGACAGTGACTACGAGCAGTACTTC.

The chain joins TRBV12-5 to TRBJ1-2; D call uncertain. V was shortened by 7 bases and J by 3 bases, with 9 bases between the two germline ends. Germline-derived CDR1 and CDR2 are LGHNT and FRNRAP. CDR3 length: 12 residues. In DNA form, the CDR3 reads TGTGCTAGTGCCCCGGGAGACTATGGCTACACCTTC. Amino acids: CASAPGDYGYTF.

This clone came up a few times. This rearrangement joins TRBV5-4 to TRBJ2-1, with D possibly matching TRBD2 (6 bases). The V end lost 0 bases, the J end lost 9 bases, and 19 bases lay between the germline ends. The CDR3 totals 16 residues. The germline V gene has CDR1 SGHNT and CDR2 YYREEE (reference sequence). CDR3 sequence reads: CASSLGGLGMTTEQFF. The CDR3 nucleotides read TGTGCCAGCAGCTTGGGGGGACTGGGTATGACTACTGAGCAGTTCTTC.

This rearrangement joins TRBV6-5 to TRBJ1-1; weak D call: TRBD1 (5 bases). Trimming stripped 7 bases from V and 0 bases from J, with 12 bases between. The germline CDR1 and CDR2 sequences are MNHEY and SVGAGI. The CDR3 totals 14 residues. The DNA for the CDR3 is TGTGCCAGCAAAGGGGTTAGTATGAACACTGAAGCTTTCTTT. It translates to CASKGVSMNTEAFF.

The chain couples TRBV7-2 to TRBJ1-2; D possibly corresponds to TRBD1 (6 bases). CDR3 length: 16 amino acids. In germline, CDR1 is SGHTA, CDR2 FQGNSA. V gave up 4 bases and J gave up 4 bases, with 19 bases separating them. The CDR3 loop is CASSSYTQGRGYGYTF. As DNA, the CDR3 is TGTGCCAGCAGCTCATACACACAGGGCCGCGGCTATGGCTACACCTTC.

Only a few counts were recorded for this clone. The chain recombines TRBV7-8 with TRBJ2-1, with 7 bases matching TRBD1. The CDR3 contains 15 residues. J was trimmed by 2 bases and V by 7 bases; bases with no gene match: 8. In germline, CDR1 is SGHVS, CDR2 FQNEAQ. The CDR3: CASTGDRWTYNEQFF. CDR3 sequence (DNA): TGTGCCAGCACCGGGGACAGATGGACCTACAATGAGCAGTTCTTC.

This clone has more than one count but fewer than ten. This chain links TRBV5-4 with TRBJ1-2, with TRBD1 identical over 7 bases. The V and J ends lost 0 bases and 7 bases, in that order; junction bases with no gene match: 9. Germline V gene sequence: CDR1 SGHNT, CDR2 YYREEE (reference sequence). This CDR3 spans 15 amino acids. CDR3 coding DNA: TGTGCCAGCAGCTTGGAGTTGTCGGGACAGAGTGGCTACACCTTC. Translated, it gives CASSLELSGQSGYTF.

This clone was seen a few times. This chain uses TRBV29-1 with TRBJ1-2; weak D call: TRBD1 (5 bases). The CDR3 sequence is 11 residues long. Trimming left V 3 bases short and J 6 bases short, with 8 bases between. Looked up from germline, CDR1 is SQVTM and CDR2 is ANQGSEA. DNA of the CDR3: TGCAGCGTTGAGGGGGGGGATGGCTACACCTTC. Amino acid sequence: CSVEGGDGYTF.